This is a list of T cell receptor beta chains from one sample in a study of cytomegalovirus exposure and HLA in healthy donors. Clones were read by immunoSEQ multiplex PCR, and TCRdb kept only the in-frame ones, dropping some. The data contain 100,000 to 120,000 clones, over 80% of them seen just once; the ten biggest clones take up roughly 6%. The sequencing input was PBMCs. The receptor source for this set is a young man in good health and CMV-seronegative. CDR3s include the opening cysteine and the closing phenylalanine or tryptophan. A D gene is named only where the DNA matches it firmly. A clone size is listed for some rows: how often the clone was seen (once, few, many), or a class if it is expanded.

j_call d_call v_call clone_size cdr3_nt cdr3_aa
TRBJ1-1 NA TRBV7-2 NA TGTGCCAGCAGCGCCTTAACAGGGTGGAACACTGAAGCTTTCTTT CASSALTGWNTEAFF
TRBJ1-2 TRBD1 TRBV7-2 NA TGTGCCAGCAGCTTAGTACTCCAGCCAGGGGGCGACGGCTACACCTTC CASSLVLQPGGDGYTF
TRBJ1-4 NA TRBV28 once TGTGCCAGCAGCTCAGCGGGGACGGAGTCTAATGAAAAACTGTTTTTT CASSSAGTESNEKLFF
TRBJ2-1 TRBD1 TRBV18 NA TGTGCCAGCTCACTCGACAGGGCCTACAATGAGCAGTTCTTC CASSLDRAYNEQFF
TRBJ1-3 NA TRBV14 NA TGTGCCAGCAGCCCTAGACTTGGAAACACCATATATTTT CASSPRLGNTIYF
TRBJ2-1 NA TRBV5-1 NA TGCGCCAGCAGCTTGGTTCTAAACAATGAGCAGTTCTTC CASSLVLNNEQFF
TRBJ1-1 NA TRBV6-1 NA TGTGCCAGCAGTCCAAAGTCGGGAGGTGGTGAAGCTTTCTTT CASSPKSGGGEAFF
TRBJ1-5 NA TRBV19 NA TGTGCCAGTAGTTTAAGGGCAGGGAATCAGCCCCAGCATTTT CASSLRAGNQPQHF
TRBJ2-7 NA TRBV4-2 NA TGTGCCAGCAGCCATCGGGGGGCGTCGGGGGAGCAGTACTTC CASSHRGASGEQYF
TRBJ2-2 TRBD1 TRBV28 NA TGTGCCAGCATTAACCGGGACAGTAACACCGGGGAGCTGTTTTTT CASINRDSNTGELFF
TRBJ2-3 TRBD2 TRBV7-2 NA TGTGCCAGCAGCTTTACTAGCGCCACAGATACGCAGTATTTT CASSFTSATDTQYF
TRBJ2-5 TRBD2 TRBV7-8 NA TGTGCCGGTGGCGGGATAGCGCGGGAGGGGACCCAGTACTTC CAGGGIAREGTQYF
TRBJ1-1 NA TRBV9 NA TGTGCCAGCAGCGTAGAGACGGGCAGGCGGGGCACTGAAGCTTTCTTT CASSVETGRRGTEAFF
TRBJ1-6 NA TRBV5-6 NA TGTGCCAGCAGCTTGGGAGTGGCCTATAATTCACCCCTCCACTTT CASSLGVAYNSPLHF
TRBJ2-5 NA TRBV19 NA TGTGCCAGTAGTGAGGGGGGGCGGGAGACCCAGTACTTC CASSEGGRETQYF
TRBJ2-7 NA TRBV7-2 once TGTGCCAGCAGCCCGGGGAGCGTCAGGCTTGGTTACGAGCAGTACTTC CASSPGSVRLGYEQYF
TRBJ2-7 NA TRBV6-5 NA TGTGCCAGCAGTTACTCTCGGGGCTACGAGCAGTACTTC CASSYSRGYEQYF
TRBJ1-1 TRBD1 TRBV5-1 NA TGCGCCAGCAGCTTGGTCGGACAGGGGGGCACTGAAGCTTTCTTT CASSLVGQGGTEAFF
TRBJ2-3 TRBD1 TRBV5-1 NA TGCGCCAGCAGCTTCGGACAGGTGCACACAGATACGCAGTATTTT CASSFGQVHTDTQYF
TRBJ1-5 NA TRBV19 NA TGTGCCAGTAGTATAAGTCCACAGAGCAATCAGCCCCAGCATTTT CASSISPQSNQPQHF
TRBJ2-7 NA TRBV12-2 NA TGTGCAAGTCGCTTAGGTCGGCCTAGCGGGAGTCTGGGGGAGCAGTACTTC CASRLGRPSGSLGEQYF
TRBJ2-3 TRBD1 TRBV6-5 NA TGTGCCAGCAGGTTCGACAGGGGTAGCACAGATACGCAGTATTTT CASRFDRGSTDTQYF
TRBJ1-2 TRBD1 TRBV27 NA TGTGCCAGCACTTCAGGGGGGTCCCAAGCTAACTATGGCTACACCTTC CASTSGGSQANYGYTF
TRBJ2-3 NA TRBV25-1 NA TGTGCCAGCAGTGAGGTTCTAGGCACAGATACGCAGTATTTT CASSEVLGTDTQYF
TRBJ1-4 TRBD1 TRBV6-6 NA TGTGCCAGCAGTTCGGCGGGACAGACTAATGAAAAACTGTTTTTT CASSSAGQTNEKLFF
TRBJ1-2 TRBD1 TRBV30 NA TGTGCCTGGAGTGCTCGACAGGGAGGCTACACCTTC CAWSARQGGYTF
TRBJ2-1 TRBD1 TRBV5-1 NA TGCGCCAGCAGCAGGGGACAGGACAACAATGAGCAGTTCTTC CASSRGQDNNEQFF
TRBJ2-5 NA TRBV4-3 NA TGCGCCAGCAGCCAACAGGGTGTTAAAGAGACCCAGTACTTC CASSQQGVKETQYF
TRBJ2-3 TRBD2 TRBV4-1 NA TGCGCCAGCAGCCTAGCTTACGACCGGACTAGCGGGAGTCGTACGCAGTATTTT CASSLAYDRTSGSRTQYF
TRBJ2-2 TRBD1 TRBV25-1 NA TGTGCCAGCAGTCCCCAGCGGAGACAGGGCGCCGGGGAGCTGTTTTTT CASSPQRRQGAGELFF
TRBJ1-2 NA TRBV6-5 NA TGTGCCAGCAGTTACTCGTATCGAGCAGGGTGGTCGGGCTACACCTTC CASSYSYRAGWSGYTF
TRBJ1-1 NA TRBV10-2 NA TGCGCCAGCACGGGAGGAAACACTGAAGCTTTCTTT CASTGGNTEAFF
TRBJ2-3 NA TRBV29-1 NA TGCAGCGTTGTTAATACGGGACTCACAGATACGCAGTATTTT CSVVNTGLTDTQYF
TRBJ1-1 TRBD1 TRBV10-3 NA TGTGCCATCCAGATGAAACAGGGGGCGCTGGACACTGAAGCTTTCTTT CAIQMKQGALDTEAFF
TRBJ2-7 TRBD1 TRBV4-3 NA TGCGCCAGCAGCCAAGACGGGACAGGGACCTCCTACGAGCAGTACTTC CASSQDGTGTSYEQYF
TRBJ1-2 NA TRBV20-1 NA TGCAGTGTTGGGCCCCTTGCATTC CSVGPLAF
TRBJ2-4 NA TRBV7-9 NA TGTGCCAGCAGCTTAGCGAGGGGGAGGGGAGACATTCAGTACTTC CASSLARGRGDIQYF
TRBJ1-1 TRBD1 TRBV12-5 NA TGTGCCTCGTTGACAGGGCAGGGCACTGAAGCTTTCTTT CASLTGQGTEAFF
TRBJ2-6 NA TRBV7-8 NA TGTGCCAGCAGCCCCTCTACCTCTGGGGCCAACGTCCTGACTTTC CASSPSTSGANVLTF
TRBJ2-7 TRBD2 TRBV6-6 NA TGTGCCAGCAGTTTTAGCGGGAGGCGAGTTTACGAGCAGTACTTC CASSFSGRRVYEQYF
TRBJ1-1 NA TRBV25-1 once TGTGCCAGCAGCTTTGCAGGGGTCCCTGAAGCTTTCTTT CASSFAGVPEAFF
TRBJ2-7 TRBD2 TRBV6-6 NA TGTGCCAGCAGTTACTCTAGCGGGTTCCTTTGGGAGCAGTACTTC CASSYSSGFLWEQYF